This TCR beta chain comes out of a study of shared clonotypes between healthy human individuals. The healthy adult donors were HIV-negative and reported no recent acute infections or vaccinations. The study drew all its donors from Caucasian adults living in Nashville, Tennessee. This clone has a single count. Deep-level assay runs were performed. Repertoires were generated with immunoSEQ multiplex PCR, while TCRdb's copy carries only in-frame clones and drops some. The sample holds about 480,000 clones, about 79% seen once. This sequence originates from a woman aged 40 to 55 in good health. Some clones in this sample may be carry-over from other donors' samples. The sample consisted of PBMCs.

The CDR3 loop is CASSSSGTSGRGSYEQYF. The CDR3 bases are TGTGCCAGCAGCTCCTCCGGGACTAGCGGGAGAGGCTCCTACGAGCAGTACTTC. The chain links TRBV5-5 to TRBJ2-7; 14 nucleotides align to TRBD2. The trim removed 3 bases at V and 0 bases at J, leaving 8 bases unmatched. CDR1 SGHKS and CDR2 YYEKEE come from the germline V gene (reference sequence). The CDR3 spans 18 residues.